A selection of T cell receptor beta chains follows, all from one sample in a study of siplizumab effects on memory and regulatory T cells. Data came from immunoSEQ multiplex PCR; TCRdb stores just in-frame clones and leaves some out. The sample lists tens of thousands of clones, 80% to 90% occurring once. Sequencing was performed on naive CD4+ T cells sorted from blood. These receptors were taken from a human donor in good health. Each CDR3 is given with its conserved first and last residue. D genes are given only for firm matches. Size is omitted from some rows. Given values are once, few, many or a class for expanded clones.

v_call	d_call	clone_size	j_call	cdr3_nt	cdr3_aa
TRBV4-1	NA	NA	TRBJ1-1	TGCGCCAGCAGCCAATACCTCCGGAAGTACAGGGTGAACACTGAAGCTTTCTTT	CASSQYLRKYRVNTEAFF
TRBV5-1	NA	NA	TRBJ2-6	TGCGCCAGCAGCTTGGCCAGGGTGGGTGAAGGGGCCAACGTCCTGACTTTC	CASSLARVGEGANVLTF
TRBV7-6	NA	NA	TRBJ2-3	TGTGCCAGCACCCCCTTCGGCACCCTCACAGATACGCAGTATTTT	CASTPFGTLTDTQYF
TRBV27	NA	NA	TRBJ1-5	TGTGCCAGCAGCCCCTACAGGTTGACGGGGACGAATCAGCCCCAGCATTTT	CASSPYRLTGTNQPQHF
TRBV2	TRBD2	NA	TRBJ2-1	TGTGCCAGCAGGCTTCTAGCGGGAGTCATAAATGAGCAGTTCTTC	CASRLLAGVINEQFF
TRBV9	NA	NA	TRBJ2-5	TGTGCCAGCAGCGTAGAAGAGACCCAGTACTTC	CASSVEETQYF
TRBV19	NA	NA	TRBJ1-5	TGTGCCAGTATCCCTATGGGTAGGGGCGATCAGCCCCAGCATTTT	CASIPMGRGDQPQHF
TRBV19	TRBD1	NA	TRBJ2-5	TGTGCCAGTAGTATAGGGCAGGACAGGGGGGCAAACCAAGAGACCCAGTACTTC	CASSIGQDRGANQETQYF
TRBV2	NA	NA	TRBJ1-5	TGTGCCAGCAAGTCAGAGCTGAATCAGCCCCAGCATTTT	CASKSELNQPQHF
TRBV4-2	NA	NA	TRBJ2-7	TGTGCCAGCAGCCAATCAAGCTCCTACGAGCAGTACTTC	CASSQSSSYEQYF
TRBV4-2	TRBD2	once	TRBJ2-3	TGTGCCAGCAGCCCCCGACTAGCGGGGCTCACAGATACGCAGTATTTT	CASSPRLAGLTDTQYF
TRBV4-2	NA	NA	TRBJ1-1	TGTGCCAGCAGCCCCGAAGGGGCTGTGGTCGGGAACACTGAAGCTTTCTTT	CASSPEGAVVGNTEAFF
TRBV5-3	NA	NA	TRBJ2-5	TGTGCCAGAAGCTGGAGGACCGGCGCGGGACAAGAGACCCAGTACTTC	CARSWRTGAGQETQYF
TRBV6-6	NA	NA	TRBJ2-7	TGTGCCAGCAGTTACTCGAGTGGACACATACGCTACGAGCAGTACTTC	CASSYSSGHIRYEQYF
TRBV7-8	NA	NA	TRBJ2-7	TGTGCCAGCAGCCGCTCGTCCACAGTTTTCGAGCAGTACTTC	CASSRSSTVFEQYF
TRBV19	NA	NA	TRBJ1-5	TGTGCCAGTAGTAGCTCTTACAATCAGCCCCAGCATTTT	CASSSSYNQPQHF
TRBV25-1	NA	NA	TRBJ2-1	TGTGCCAGCAGTGAATATTTAGGTGGTGAGCAGTTCTTC	CASSEYLGGEQFF
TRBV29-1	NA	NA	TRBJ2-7	TGCAGCTTTACTCGTGGGGTAACCTACGAGCAGTACTTC	CSFTRGVTYEQYF
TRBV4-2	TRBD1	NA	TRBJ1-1	TGTGCCAGCAGCCAAGTAACGATAACAGGGGGAAGCCCTGAAGCTTTCTTT	CASSQVTITGGSPEAFF
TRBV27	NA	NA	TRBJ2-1	TGTGCCAGCAGTTTATCGGAGGGGGCCGATGAGCAGTTCTTC	CASSLSEGADEQFF
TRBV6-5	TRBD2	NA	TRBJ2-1	TGTGCCAGCAGTTACTCGACGCGGGGGGCCGACAATGAGCAGTTCTTC	CASSYSTRGADNEQFF
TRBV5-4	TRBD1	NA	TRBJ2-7	TGTGCCAGCAGCACAGGACAGGGCGTCGACGAGCAGTACTTC	CASSTGQGVDEQYF
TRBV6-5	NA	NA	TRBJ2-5	TGTGCCAGCAGATCAAGGGTCGGGCCCGAGACCCAGTACTTC	CASRSRVGPETQYF
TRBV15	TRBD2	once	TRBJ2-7	TGTGCCACCAGCAGAGATCGGGGGGGATACGAGCAGTACTTC	CATSRDRGGYEQYF
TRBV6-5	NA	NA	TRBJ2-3	TGTGCCAGCAGTACGACTGATGCCGGAGATACGCAGTATTTT	CASSTTDAGDTQYF
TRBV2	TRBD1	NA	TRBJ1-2	TGTGCCAGCAGGGGGGACAGCCACTATGGCTACACCTTC	CASRGDSHYGYTF
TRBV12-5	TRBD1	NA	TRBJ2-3	TGTGCTAGTGGTTACGGACAGGGGGTGGGCACAGATACGCAGTATTTT	CASGYGQGVGTDTQYF
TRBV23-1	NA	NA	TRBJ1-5	TGCGCCAGCAGCCGGCACCAGCCCCAGCATTTT	CASSRHQPQHF
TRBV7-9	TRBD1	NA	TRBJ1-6	TGTGCCAGCAGCTTTCGGACAGGGGATTCACCCCTCCACTTT	CASSFRTGDSPLHF
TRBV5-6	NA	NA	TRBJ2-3	TGTGCCAGCAGCACGGGGGACACAGATACGCAGTATTTT	CASSTGDTDTQYF
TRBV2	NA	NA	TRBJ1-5	TGTGCCAGCAGTGAAGATGGCCGGCAACAGCCCCAGCATTTT	CASSEDGRQQPQHF
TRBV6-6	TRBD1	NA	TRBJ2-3	TGTGCCTACAGGGGGGATAGTGCAGATACGCAGTATTTT	CAYRGDSADTQYF
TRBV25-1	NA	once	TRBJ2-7	TGTGCCAGCAGTCTTCGATCTTCCTCCTACGAGCAGTACTTC	CASSLRSSSYEQYF
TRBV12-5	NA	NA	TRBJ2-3	TGTGCTAGTGGTTTGAATGGGGGGCTCGTGGGCACAGATACGCAGTATTTT	CASGLNGGLVGTDTQYF
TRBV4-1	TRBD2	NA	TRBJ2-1	TGCGCCAGCAGCCAAGATATTACTAGCGGGAGTCTGAATGAGCAGTTCTTC	CASSQDITSGSLNEQFF
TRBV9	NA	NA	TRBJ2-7	TGTGCCAGCAGCGTAGAGGCGTTGGGGGGAAAAGCCGGATGCGAGCAGTACTTC	CASSVEALGGKAGCEQYF
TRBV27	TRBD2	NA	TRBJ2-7	TGTGCCAGCAGTTTGCGGGGTGCTAGCGGAGAATATTTCACCTACGAGCAGTACTTC	CASSLRGASGEYFTYEQYF
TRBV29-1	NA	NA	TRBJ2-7	TGCAGCGTCGCAGACACCGCAATGACCTACGAGCAGTACTTC	CSVADTAMTYEQYF
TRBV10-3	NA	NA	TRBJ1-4	TGTGCCATCAGTGGCGGCGAAAAACTGTTTTTT	CAISGGEKLFF
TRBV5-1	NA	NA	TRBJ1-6	TGCGCCAGCAGCTTAGAAAGCAGGATCTATAATTCACCCCTCCACTTT	CASSLESRIYNSPLHF
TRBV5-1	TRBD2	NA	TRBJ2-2	TGCGCCAGCAGTCTACAGGGACTAGCCGCCGGGGAGCTGTTTTTT	CASSLQGLAAGELFF
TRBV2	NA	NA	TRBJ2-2	TGTGCCAGCAGTGAAGGGAACACCGGGGAGCTGTTTTTT	CASSEGNTGELFF
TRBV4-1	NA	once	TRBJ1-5	TGCGCCAGCAGCCGAGTAGACAGAAGCAATCAGCCCCAGCATTTT	CASSRVDRSNQPQHF
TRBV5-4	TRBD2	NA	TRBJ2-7	TGTGCCAGCAGCGGACAGAGCGGGAGGGTGACCTACGAGCAGTACTTC	CASSGQSGRVTYEQYF
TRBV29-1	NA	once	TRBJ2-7	TGCAGCGTTCTTGGGGGACCAGCGAAAAGCTCCTACGAGCAGTACTTC	CSVLGGPAKSSYEQYF
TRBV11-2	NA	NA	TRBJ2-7	TGTGCCAGCAGCTTGAGTCGACAGCGGACCCTTACCTACGAGCAGTACTTC	CASSLSRQRTLTYEQYF
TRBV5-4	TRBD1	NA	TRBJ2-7	TGTGCCAGCAGCCTGGGGGACAGGGTCTACGAGCAGTACTTC	CASSLGDRVYEQYF
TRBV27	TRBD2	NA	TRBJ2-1	TGTGCCAGCAGTTGGAGCGGGATGTCCTACAATGAGCAGTTCTTC	CASSWSGMSYNEQFF
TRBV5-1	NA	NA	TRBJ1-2	TGCGCCAGCAGCTTGGGCCGCGTGGGGCTTGGCTACACCTTC	CASSLGRVGLGYTF
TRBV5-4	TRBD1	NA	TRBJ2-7	TGTGCCAGCAGCCGAACAGGGGGCCTGAGCTCCTACGAGCAGTACTTC	CASSRTGGLSSYEQYF
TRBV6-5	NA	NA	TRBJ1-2	TGTGCCAGCAGAACAGACTATGGCTACACCTTC	CASRTDYGYTF
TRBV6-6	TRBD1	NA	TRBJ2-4	TGTGCCAGCAGTACCCGGGACAGGGTTAAAAACATTCAGTACTTC	CASSTRDRVKNIQYF
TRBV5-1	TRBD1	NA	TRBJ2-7	TGCGCCAGCAGTCTTCAGGGGGATACTGTCTACGAGCAGTACTTC	CASSLQGDTVYEQYF
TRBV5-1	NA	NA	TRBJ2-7	TGCGCCAGCAGCTTGGGGGCGGGGACCTACGAGCAGTACTTC	CASSLGAGTYEQYF